This entry is about one T cell receptor (beta chain). What antigen it recognizes has not been identified. There are no base qualities to consult, and no much larger clone falls within one base. The germline V gene yields SGHAT for CDR1 and FQNNGV for CDR2. V lost 4 bases and J lost 8 bases; the stretch between them is 12 bases long. The CDR3, cysteine through phenylalanine, is 14 amino acids long. Only the CDR3 region is kept as DNA, spanning 42 bases read in frame from base 1. The immunoSEQ Assay, a bias-controlled multiplex PCR, was used to amplify TCRbeta CDR3 regions from genomic DNA. The original pipeline was this. The number of nucleated cells in each sample was estimated by amplification of reference gene primers within the assay. Sequence reads were collapsed and filtered to measure the absolute abundance of every unique TCRbeta CDR3 rearrangement. Productive Simpson clonality was computed per sample as the square root of Simpson's diversity index over productive rearrangements. Drawn from immuneACCESS, this table holds only the in-frame rearrangements with V and J called that TCRdb kept. Clones are partly lost; checked studies trace under half to an unresolved V gene and leave the rest unexplained. V and J calls and clone size follow that table, whereas D and trimming were derived from the DNA. The sample has under 200,000 clones on record, about 85% of them singletons. Around 23% of the sample lies in the top ten.

In the prospective study, participants were about 18 to 100 years old, resided in about two dozen geographic areas of the United States, and were enrolled through a virtual design. Cohort assignment in the prospective study relied on participant-reported clinical history from a screening survey and a study questionnaire. In the prospective study, whole blood, serum and a nasopharyngeal or oropharyngeal swab were collected from each participant by mobile phlebotomists. Prospective study participants could optionally give additional blood draws and questionnaires over an approximately two-month period. Prospective study blood samples were shipped either frozen or at room temperature before DNA extraction. The sample originates from a study of blood T cell repertoires in COVID-19 (dated by TCRdb to 2020 to 2021). Regarding the research as a whole: Recovered participants in ImmuneRACE Cohort 3 were defined by two consecutive negative NP/OP PCR tests, clearance by a healthcare professional, or resolution of symptoms. Samples covering the acute and convalescent phases of COVID-19 were provided by collaborators in the United States, Italy and Spain. The prospective study material was composed of cDNA or gDNA derived from T cells, B-cell-depleted T cells, or PBMCs. Deeply sampled blood TCRbeta repertoires from subjects exposed to, actively infected with, or recovered from COVID-19 were included in the dataset. The repertoires were released in a freely available public database meant as a resource for research on the immune response to SARS-CoV-2. Samples came from the ongoing ImmuneRACE study (first 160 participants) plus 1,254 subjects from 6 global collaborators. Sample metadata almost always included a de-identified subject ID, COVID-19 status, age in years and sex. HLA class I and class II types, where available, came from metadata supplied by the sample provider rather than from assay-based typing.

What the authors observed across the whole study: The quantity of clinical and demographic metadata differed by source and by participant and was supplied without curation.

The sequence was collected from a middle-aged woman in a cohort exposed to, infected with or recovered from COVID-19 (not recorded which). Rearrangement joined TRBV11-2 to TRBJ1-6; D gene: possibly TRBD1, on 5 matching bases. Specimen: PBMCs or T cells enriched from blood (not recorded which). The nucleotide sequence is TGTGCCAGCAGCTCGCGGGACTTCTATTCACCCCTCCACTTT. The translation is CASSSRDFYSPLHF.